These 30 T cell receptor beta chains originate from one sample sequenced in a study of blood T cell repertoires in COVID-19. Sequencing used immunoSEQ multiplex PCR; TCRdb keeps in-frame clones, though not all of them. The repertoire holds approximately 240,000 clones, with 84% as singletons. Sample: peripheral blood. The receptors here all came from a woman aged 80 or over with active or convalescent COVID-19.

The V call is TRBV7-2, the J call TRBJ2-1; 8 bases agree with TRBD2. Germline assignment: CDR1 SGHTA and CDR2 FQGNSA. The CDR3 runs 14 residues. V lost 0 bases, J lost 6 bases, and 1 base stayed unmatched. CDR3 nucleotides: TGTGCCAGCAGCTTAGCGACTAGCGTCAATGAGCAGTTCTTC. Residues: CASSLATSVNEQFF. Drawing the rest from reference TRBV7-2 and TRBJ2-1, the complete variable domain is GAGVSQSPSNKVTEKGKDVELRCDPISGHTALYWYRQSLGQGLEFLIYFQGNSAPDKSGLPSDRFSAERTGGSVSTLTIQRTQQEDSAVYLCASSLATSVNEQFFGPGTRLTVL.

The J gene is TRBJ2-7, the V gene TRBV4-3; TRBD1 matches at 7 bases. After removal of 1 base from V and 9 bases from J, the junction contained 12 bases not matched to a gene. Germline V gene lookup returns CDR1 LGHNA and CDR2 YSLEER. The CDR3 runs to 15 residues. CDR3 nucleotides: TGCGCCAGCAGCCAAGGGGAAAGGGGGCTGGGCGGGCAGTACTTC. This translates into CASSQGERGLGGQYF.

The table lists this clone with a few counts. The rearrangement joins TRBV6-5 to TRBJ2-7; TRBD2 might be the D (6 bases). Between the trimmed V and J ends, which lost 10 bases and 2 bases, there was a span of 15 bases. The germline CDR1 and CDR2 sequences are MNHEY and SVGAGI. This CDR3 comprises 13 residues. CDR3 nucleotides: TGTGCCACCGAGGGACTCCCCCCCTACGAGCAGTACTTC. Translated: CATEGLPPYEQYF.

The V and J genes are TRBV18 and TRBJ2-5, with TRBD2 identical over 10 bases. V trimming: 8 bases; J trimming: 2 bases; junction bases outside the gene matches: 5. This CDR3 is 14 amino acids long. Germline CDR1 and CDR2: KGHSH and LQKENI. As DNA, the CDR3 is TGTGCCAGCGCTATAGCGGGGGGTCAAGAGACCCAGTACTTC. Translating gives CASAIAGGQETQYF.

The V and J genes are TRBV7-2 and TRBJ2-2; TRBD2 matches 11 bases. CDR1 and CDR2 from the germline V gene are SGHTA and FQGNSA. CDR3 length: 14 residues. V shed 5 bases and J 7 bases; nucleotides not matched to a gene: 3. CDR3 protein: CASSPGLAVGELFF. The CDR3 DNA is TGTGCCAGCAGCCCGGGACTAGCGGTCGGGGAGCTGTTTTTT.

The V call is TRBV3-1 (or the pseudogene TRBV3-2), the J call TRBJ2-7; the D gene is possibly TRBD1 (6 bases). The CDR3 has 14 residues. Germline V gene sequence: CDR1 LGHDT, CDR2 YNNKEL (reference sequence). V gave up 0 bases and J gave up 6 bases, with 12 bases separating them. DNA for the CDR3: TGTGCCAGCAGCCAAGATTTAGGGGGATTCGAGCAGTACTTC. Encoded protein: CASSQDLGGFEQYF.

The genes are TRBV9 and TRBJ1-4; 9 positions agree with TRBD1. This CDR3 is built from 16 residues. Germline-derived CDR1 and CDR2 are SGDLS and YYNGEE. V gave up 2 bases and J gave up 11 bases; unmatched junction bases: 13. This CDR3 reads CASSVTGGQNGDKLFF. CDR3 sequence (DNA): TGTGCCAGCAGCGTGACAGGGGGACAGAATGGGGATAAACTGTTTTTT.

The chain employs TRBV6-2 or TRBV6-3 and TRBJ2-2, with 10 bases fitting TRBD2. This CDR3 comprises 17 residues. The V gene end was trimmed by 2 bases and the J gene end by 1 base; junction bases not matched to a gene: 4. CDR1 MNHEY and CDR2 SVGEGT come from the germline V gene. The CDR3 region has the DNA TGTGCCAGCAGTTACATCAGGACTAGCGGGAACACCGGGGAGCTGTTTTTT. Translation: CASSYIRTSGNTGELFF.

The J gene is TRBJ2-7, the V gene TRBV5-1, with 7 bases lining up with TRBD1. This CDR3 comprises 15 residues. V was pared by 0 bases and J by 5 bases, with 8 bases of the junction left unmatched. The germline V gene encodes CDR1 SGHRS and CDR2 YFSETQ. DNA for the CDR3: TGCGCCAGCAGCTTGGCCCTGACAGGGATCAACGAGCAGTACTTC. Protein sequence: CASSLALTGINEQYF.

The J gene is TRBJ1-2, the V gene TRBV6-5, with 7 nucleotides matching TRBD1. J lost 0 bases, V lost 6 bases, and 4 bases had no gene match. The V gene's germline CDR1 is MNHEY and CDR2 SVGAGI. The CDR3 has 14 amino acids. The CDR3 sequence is CASRPDRANYGYTF. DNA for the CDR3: TGTGCCAGCAGACCTGACAGGGCTAACTATGGCTACACCTTC.

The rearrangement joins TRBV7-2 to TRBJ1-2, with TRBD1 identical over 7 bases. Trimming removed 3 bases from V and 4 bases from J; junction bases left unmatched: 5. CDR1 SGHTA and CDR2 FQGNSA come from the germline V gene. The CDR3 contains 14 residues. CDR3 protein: CASSFEGAGYGYTF. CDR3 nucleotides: TGTGCCAGCAGCTTCGAGGGGGCGGGCTATGGCTACACCTTC.

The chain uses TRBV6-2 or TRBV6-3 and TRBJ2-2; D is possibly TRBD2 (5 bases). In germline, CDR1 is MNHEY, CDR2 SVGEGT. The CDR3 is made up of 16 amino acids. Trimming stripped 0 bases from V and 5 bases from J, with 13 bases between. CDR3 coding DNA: TGTGCCAGCAGTTACTCCCGAGGGCTAGGGACCGGGGAGCTGTTTTTT. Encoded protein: CASSYSRGLGTGELFF.

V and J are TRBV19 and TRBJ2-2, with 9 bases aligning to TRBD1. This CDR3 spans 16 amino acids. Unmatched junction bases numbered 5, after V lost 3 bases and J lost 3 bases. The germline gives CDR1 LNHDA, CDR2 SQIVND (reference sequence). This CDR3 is CASSILTGGHTGELFF. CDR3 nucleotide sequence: TGTGCCAGTAGTATTTTAACAGGGGGCCACACCGGGGAGCTGTTTTTT.

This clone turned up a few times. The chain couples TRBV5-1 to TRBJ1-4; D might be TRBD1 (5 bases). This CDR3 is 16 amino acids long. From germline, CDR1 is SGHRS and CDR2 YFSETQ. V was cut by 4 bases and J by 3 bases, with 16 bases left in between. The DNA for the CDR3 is TGCGCCAGCAGCCCCGTGATGGGGCGGCCTAATGAAAAACTGTTTTTT. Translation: CASSPVMGRPNEKLFF.

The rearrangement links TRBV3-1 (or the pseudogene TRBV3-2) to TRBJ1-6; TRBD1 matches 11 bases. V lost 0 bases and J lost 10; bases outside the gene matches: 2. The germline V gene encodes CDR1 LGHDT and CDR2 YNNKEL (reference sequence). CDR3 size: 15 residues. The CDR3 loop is CASSQEGQGDSPLHF. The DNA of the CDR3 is TGTGCCAGCAGCCAAGAGGGACAGGGGGACTCACCCCTCCACTTT.

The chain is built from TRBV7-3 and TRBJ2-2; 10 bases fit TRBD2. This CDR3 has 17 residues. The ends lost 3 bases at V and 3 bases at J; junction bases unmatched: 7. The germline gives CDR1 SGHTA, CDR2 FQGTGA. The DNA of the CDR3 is TGTGCCAGCAGCTTTCCTAGCGGGAGCCGGCACACCGGGGAGCTGTTTTTT. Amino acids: CASSFPSGSRHTGELFF.

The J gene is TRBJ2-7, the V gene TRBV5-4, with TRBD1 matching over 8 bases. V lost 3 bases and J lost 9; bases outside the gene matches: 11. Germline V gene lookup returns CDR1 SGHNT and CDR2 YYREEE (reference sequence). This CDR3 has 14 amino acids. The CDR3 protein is CASSSGQAFDSQYF. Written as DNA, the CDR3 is TGTGCCAGCAGCTCGGGACAGGCCTTTGATTCGCAGTACTTC.

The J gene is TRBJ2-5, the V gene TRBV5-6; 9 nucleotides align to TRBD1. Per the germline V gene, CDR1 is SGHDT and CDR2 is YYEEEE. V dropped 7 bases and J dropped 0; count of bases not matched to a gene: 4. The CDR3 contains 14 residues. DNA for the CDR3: TGTGCCAGCTACAGGGGGCTAAACCAAGAGACCCAGTACTTC. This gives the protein CASYRGLNQETQYF.

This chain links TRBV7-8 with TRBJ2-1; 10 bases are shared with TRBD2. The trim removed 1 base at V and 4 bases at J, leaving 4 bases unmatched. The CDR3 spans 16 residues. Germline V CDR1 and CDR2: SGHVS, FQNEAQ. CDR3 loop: CASSLEASGSYNEQFF. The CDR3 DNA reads TGTGCCAGCAGCTTAGAGGCTAGCGGGAGTTACAATGAGCAGTTCTTC.

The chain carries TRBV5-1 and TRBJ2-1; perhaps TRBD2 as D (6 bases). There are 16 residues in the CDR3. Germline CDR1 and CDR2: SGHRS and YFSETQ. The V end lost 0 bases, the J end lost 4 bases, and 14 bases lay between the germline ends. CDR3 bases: TGCGCCAGCAGCTTGGGTGGAGGGGCGTTTTACAATGAGCAGTTCTTC. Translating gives CASSLGGGAFYNEQFF.

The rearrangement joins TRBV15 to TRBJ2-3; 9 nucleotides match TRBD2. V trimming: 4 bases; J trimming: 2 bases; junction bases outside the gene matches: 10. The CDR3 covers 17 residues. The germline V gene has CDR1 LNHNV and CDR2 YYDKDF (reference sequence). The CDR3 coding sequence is TGTGCCACCAGCAACGGTGCTAGCGGGGCCAACACAGATACGCAGTATTTT. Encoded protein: CATSNGASGANTDTQYF.

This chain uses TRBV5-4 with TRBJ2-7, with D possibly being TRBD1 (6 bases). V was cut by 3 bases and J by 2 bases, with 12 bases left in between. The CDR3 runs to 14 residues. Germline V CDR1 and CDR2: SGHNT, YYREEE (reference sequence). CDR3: CASSSRQDPYEQYF. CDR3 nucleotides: TGTGCCAGCAGCTCGCGACAGGACCCCTACGAGCAGTACTTC. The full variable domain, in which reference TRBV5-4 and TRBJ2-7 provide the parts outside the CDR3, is ETGVTQSPTHLIKTRGQQVTLRCSSQSGHNTVSWYQQALGQGPQFIFQYYREEENGRGNFPPRFSGLQFPNYSSELNVNALELDDSALYLCASSSRQDPYEQYFGPGTRLTVT.

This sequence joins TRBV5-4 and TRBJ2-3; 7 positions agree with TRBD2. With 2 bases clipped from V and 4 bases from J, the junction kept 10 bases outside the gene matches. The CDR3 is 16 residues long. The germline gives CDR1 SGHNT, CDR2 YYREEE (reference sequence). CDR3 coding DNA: TGTGCCAGCAGCTTTAATTCGAGACTAGCCTCAGATACGCAGTATTTT. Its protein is CASSFNSRLASDTQYF.

CDR3 coding DNA: TGTGCCATCAGTGCCAGACAGGGGGCAGAGACTGAAGCTTTCTTT. It encodes CAISARQGAETEAFF. J is TRBJ1-1 and V is TRBV10-3, with 10 bases that match TRBD1. The V and J ends lost 4 bases and 5 bases, in that order; junction bases with no gene match: 7. CDR1 ENHRY and CDR2 SYGVKD come from the germline V gene. The CDR3 length is 15 residues.

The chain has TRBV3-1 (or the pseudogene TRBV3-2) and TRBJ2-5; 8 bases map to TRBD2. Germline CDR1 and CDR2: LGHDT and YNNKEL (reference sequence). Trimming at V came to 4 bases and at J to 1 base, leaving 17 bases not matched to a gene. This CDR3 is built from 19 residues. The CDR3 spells CASSPRRPGGTRSQETQYF. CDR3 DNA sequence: TGTGCCAGCAGCCCCCGACGCCCGGGGGGGACCCGATCCCAAGAGACCCAGTACTTC.

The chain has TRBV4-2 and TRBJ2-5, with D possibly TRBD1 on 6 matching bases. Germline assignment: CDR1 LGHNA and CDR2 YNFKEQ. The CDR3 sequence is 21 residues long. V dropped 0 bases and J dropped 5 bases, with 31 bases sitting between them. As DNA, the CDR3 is TGTGCCAGCAGCCAAGATCCCGGCCTCCCTCTAAGACGTGCTACAGGGGAGACCCAGTACTTC. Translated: CASSQDPGLPLRRATGETQYF.

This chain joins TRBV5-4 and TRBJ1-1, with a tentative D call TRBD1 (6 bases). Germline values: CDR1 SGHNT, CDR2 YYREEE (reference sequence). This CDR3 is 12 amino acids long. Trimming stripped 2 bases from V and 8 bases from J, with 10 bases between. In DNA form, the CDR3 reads TGTGCCAGCAGCTTCAGGACAGAAGAAGCTTTCTTT. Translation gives CASSFRTEEAFF.

The CDR3 DNA is TGCAGCGTTGGAGGGCAGGGGGCGGATGGCTACACCTTC. Amino acid sequence: CSVGGQGADGYTF. The chain links TRBV29-1 to TRBJ1-2; 8 bases align to TRBD1. The germline V gene has CDR1 SQVTM and CDR2 ANQGSEA. The CDR3 is made up of 13 amino acids. V gave up 4 bases and J gave up 6 bases; unmatched junction bases: 7.

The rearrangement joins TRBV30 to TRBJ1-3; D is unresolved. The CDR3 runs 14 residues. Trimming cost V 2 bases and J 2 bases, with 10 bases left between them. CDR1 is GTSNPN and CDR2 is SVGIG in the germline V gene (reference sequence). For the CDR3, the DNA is TGTGCCTGGAGTCGGATCGGGGCTGGAAACACCATATATTTT. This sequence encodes CAWSRIGAGNTIYF.

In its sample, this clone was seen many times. The CDR3, as DNA: TGTGCCAGCAGCCACTACAAGAACAATGAGCAGTTCTTC. Protein: CASSHYKNNEQFF. The chain combines TRBV7-3 with TRBJ2-1; D is unclear. Germline V gives CDR1 SGHTA, CDR2 FQGTGA. V lost 5 bases and J 5 bases, leaving 10 bases between the germline ends. CDR3 length equals 13 residues.